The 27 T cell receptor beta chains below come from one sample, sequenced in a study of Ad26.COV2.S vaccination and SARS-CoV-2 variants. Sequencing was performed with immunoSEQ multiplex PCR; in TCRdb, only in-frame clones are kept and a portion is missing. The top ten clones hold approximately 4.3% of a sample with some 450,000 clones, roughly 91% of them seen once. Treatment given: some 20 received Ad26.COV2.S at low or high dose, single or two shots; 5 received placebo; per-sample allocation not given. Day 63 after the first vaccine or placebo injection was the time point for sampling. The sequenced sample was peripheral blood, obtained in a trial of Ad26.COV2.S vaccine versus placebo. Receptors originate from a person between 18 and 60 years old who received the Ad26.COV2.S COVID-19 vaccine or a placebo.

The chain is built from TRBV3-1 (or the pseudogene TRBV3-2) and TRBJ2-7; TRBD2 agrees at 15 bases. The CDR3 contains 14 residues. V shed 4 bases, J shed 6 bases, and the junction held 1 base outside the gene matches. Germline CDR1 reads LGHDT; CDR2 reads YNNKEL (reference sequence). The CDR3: CASSLGLAGGEQYF. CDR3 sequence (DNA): TGTGCCAGCAGCCTGGGACTAGCGGGGGGCGAGCAGTACTTC.

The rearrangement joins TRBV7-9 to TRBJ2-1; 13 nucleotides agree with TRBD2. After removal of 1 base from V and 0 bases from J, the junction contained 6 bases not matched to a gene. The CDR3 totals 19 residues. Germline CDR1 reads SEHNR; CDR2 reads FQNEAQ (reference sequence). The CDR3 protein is CASSLVLAGGPSSYNEQFF. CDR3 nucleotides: TGTGCCAGCAGCTTAGTACTAGCGGGAGGGCCTAGCTCCTACAATGAGCAGTTCTTC.

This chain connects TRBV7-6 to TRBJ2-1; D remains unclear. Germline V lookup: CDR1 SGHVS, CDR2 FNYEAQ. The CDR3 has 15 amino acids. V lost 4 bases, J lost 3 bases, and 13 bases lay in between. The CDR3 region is CASSSPPTGYNEQFF. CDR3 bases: TGTGCCAGCAGCTCCCCCCCTACGGGCTACAATGAGCAGTTCTTC.

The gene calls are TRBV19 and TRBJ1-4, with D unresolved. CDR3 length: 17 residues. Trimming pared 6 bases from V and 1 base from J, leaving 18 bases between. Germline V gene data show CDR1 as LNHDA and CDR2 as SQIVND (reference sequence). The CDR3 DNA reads TGTGCCAGTAGCCAAAGCGCTTGGCGGGGAACTAATGAAAAACTGTTTTTT. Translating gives CASSQSAWRGTNEKLFF.

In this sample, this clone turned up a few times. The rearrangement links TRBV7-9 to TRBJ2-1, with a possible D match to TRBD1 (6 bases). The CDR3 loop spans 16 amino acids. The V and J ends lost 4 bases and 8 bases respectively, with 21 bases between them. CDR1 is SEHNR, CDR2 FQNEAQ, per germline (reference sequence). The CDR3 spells CASSSHRVSLVHEQFF. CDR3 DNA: TGTGCCAGCAGCTCACACAGGGTTTCCCTGGTCCATGAGCAGTTCTTC.

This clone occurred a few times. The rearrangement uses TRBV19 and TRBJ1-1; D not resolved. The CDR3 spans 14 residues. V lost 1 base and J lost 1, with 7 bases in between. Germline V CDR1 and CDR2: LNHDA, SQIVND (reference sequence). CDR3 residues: CASSIVTANTEAFF. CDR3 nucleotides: TGTGCCAGTAGTATAGTAACCGCGAACACTGAAGCTTTCTTT.

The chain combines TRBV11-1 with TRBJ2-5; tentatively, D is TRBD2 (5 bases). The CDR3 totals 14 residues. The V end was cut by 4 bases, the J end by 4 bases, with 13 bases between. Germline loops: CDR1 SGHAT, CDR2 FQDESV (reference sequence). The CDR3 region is CASSSTRARETQYF. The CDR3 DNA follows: TGTGCCAGCAGCTCCACTAGGGCACGAGAGACCCAGTACTTC. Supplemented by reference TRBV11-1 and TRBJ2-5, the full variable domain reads EAEVAQSPRYKITEKSQAVAFWCDPISGHATLYWYRQILGQGPELLVQFQDESVVDDSQLPKDRFSAERLKGVDSTLKIQPAELGDSAMYLCASSSTRARETQYFGPGTRLLVL.

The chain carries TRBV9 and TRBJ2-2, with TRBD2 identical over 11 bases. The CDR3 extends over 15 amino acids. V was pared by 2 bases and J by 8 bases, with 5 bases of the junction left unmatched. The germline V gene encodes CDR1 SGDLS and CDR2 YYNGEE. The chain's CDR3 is CASSVSGRERGELFF. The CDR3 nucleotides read TGTGCCAGCAGCGTTAGCGGGAGGGAAAGGGGGGAGCTGTTTTTT.

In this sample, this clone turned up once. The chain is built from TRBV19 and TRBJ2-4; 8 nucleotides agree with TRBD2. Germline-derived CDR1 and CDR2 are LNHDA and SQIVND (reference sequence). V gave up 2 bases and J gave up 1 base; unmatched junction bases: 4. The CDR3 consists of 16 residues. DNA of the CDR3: TGTGCCAGTAGTATATCGGGAGGGGTGGCCAAAAACATTCAGTACTTC. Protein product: CASSISGGVAKNIQYF.

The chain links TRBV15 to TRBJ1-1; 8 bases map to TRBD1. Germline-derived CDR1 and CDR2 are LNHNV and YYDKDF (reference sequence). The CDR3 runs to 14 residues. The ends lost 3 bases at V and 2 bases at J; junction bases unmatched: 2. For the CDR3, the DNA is TGTGCCACCAGCAGGACAGGGGATAACACTGAAGCTTTCTTT. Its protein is CATSRTGDNTEAFF.

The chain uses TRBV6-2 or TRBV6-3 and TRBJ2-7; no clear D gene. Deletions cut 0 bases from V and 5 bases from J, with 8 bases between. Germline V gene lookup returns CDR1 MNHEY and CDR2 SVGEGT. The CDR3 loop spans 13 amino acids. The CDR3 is CASSYSSPNEQYF. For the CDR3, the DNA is TGTGCCAGCAGTTACTCGAGCCCAAACGAGCAGTACTTC.

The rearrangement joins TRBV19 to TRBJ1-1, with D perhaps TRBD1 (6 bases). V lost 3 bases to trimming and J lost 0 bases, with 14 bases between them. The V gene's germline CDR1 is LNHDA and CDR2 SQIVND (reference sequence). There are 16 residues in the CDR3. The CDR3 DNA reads TGTGCCAGTAGTATCGGGCGGACAGTCATGAACACTGAAGCTTTCTTT. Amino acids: CASSIGRTVMNTEAFF.

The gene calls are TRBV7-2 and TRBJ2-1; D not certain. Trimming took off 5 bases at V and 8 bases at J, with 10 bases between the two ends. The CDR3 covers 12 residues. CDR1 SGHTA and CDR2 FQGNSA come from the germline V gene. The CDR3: CASSPTGYEQFF. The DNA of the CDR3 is TGTGCCAGCAGCCCCACTGGGTATGAGCAGTTCTTC. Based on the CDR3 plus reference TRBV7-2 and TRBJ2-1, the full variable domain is GAGVSQSPSNKVTEKGKDVELRCDPISGHTALYWYRQSLGQGLEFLIYFQGNSAPDKSGLPSDRFSAERTGGSVSTLTIQRTQQEDSAVYLCASSPTGYEQFFGPGTRLTVL.

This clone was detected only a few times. The CDR3 region has the DNA TGTGCCAGCAGCCGGGACAGGGGTGGGGGAAAAGAGACCCAGTACTTC. It encodes CASSRDRGGGKETQYF. The rearrangement joins TRBV5-4 to TRBJ2-5; 10 nucleotides agree with TRBD1. Germline trimming cut 4 bases from V and 3 bases from J; bases unmatched to any gene: 9. The CDR3 is 16 residues long. Germline V gene lookup returns CDR1 SGHNT and CDR2 YYREEE (reference sequence).

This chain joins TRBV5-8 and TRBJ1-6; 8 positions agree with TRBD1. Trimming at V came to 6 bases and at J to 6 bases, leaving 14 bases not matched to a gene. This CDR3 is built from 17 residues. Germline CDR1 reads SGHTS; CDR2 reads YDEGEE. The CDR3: CASNPGDRSILNSPLHF. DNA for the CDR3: TGTGCCAGCAACCCTGGGGACAGGTCGATCCTTAATTCACCCCTCCACTTT.

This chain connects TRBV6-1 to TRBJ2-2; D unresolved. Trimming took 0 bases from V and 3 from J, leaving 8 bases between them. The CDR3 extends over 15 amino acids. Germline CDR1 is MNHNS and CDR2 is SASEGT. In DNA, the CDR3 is TGTGCCAGCAGTGAAGCAACAGCATACACCGGGGAGCTGTTTTTT. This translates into CASSEATAYTGELFF.

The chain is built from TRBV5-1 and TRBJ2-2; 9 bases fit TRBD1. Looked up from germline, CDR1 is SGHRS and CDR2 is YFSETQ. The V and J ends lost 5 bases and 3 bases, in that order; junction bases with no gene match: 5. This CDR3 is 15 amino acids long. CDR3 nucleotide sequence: TGCGCCAGCAGAACCGGGACAGGGCACACCGGGGAGCTGTTTTTT. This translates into CASRTGTGHTGELFF.

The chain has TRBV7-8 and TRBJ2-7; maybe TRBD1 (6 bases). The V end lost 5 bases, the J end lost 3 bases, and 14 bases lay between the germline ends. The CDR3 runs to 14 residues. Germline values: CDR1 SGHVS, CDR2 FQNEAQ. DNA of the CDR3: TGTGCCAGCAGCCGGGTACTAGGGGGCTACGAGCAGTACTTC. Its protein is CASSRVLGGYEQYF.

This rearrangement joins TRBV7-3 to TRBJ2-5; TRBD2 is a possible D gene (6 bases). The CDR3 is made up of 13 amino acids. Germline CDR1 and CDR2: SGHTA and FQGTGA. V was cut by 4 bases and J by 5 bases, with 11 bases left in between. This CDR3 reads CASSSGLRETQYF. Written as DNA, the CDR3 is TGTGCCAGCAGCTCGGGACTTAGGGAGACCCAGTACTTC.

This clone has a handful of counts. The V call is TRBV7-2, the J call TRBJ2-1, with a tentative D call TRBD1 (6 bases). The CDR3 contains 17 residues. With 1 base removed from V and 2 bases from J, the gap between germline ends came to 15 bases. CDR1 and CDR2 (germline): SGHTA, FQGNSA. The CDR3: CASSLGQGGGAYNEQFF. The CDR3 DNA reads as TGTGCCAGCAGCTTAGGGCAGGGTGGGGGCGCCTACAATGAGCAGTTCTTC.

CDR3 in DNA: TGTGCCATCAGTGAGCCAGGGGGCGGCTTAGGCTTCTACGAGCAGTACTTC. It encodes CAISEPGGGLGFYEQYF. V is TRBV10-3 and J is TRBJ2-7; 8 positions agree with TRBD1. CDR1 is ENHRY, CDR2 SYGVKD, per germline. The CDR3 is 17 residues long. Trimming took 2 bases from V and 3 from J; bases not matched to a gene: 12.

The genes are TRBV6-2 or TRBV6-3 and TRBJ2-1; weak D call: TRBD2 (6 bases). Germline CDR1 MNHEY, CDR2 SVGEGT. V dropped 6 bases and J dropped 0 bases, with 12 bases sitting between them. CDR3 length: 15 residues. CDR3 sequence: CASSRSGASYNEQFF. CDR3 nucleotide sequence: TGTGCCAGCAGCCGTAGCGGAGCCTCCTACAATGAGCAGTTCTTC.

The CDR3 protein is CASSLDFADTQYF. CDR3 nucleotide sequence: TGTGCCAGCAGCTTGGATTTTGCAGATACGCAGTATTTT. This rearrangement joins TRBV5-6 to TRBJ2-3; D not resolved. Germline assignment: CDR1 SGHDT and CDR2 YYEEEE. There are 13 residues in the CDR3. V lost 0 bases to trimming and J lost 4 bases, with 6 bases between them. Supplemented by reference TRBV5-6 and TRBJ2-3, the full variable domain reads DAGVTQSPTHLIKTRGQQVTLRCSPKSGHDTVSWYQQALGQGPQFIFQYYEEEERQRGNFPDRFSGHQFPNYSSELNVNALLLGDSALYLCASSLDFADTQYFGPGTRLTVL.

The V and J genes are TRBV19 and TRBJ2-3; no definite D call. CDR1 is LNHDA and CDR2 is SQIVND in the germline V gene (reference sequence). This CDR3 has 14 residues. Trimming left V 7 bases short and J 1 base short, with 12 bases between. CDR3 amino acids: CASTPVSGTDTQYF. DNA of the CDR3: TGTGCCAGTACTCCCGTTTCTGGCACAGATACGCAGTATTTT.

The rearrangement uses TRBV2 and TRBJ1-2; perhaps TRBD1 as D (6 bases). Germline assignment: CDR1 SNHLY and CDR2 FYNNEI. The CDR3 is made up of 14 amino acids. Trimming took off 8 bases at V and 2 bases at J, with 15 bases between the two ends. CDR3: CASRGGQKNYGYTF. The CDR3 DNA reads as TGTGCCAGCCGGGGGGGGCAAAAAAACTATGGCTACACCTTC.

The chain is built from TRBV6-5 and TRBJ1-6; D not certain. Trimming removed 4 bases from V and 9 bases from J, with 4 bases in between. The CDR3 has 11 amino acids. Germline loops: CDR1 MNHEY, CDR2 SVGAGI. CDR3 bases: TGTGCCAGCAGTTTAATTTCACCCCTCCACTTT. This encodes CASSLISPLHF.

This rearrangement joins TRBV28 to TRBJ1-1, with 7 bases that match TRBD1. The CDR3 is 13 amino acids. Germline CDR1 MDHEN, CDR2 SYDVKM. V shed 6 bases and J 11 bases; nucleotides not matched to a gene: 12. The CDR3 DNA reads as TGTGCCAGCAGCGTCACTTTACAGGGGCGCGCTTTCTTT. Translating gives CASSVTLQGRAFF.